The sample holds a few counts of the clone carrying this TCR beta chain. No antigen is known for it. This sample is part of a study of CD8+CD57+ T cells in acquired aplastic anemia. Study at large: Sorted CD4+ and CD8+ cells gave an average of around 3.1 ug of DNA. Study-level points and caveats: CD8+ Simpson's diversity did not differ significantly between patients and controls. Between patients and controls, over 25 CD8+ CDR3 sequences were found in common.

According to the study, genomic DNA was the template for TCR beta VDJ and CDR3 profiling. MiXCR was run by TCRdb on the reads, yielding one entry per CDR3 protein. The sample shows 150,000 to 170,000 distinct CDR3 sequences, approximately 52% of them seen only once. Germline loops: CDR1 SQVTM, CDR2 ANQGSEA. CDR3 length: 12 residues. V was trimmed by 3 bases and J by 2 bases, leaving 7 bases between them. Patients chosen for sequencing had shown CD8+CD57+ cell expansion by flow cytometry. This sequence originates from a human donor with aplastic anemia. V gene TRBV29-1 combines with J gene TRBJ2-5; D is unresolved. Input material: sorted CD4+, CD8+, or CD8+CD57+ T cells (not recorded which) from PBMCs. CDR3 sequence reads: CSVEADQETQYF. The CDR3 DNA is TGCAGCGTTGAGGCAGATCAAGAGACCCAGTACTTC.